This T cell receptor (beta chain) was found in a study of T cells in Graves' hyperthyroidism and ophthalmopathy. Study observations and caveats: Blood also showed most of the thyroid clonotypes that were expanded above 0.001.

TCR beta CDR3 regions were amplified from RNA transcripts. TCR CDR3 underwent first-round RT-PCR with the HTBI primer set. In TCRdb, the multiplex PCR reads were re-called with MiXCR into one record per CDR3 protein. The sample has more than 600,000 distinct CDR3 sequences, around 17% seen once; the top ten hold 8.4%. Regarding this clonotype: The antigen remains undetermined.

Trimming cost V 1 base and J 4 bases; bases outside gene matches: 8. This CDR3 comprises 15 residues. Germline V gene sequence: CDR1 DFQATT, CDR2 SNEGSKA (reference sequence). The material sequenced was blood. The source is a man aged 18 to 30 with Graves' hyperthyroidism. This chain uses TRBV20-1 with TRBJ2-5, with 8 nucleotides matching TRBD2. The CDR3 sequence: CSARGRLAGRETQYF. CDR3 nucleotides: TGCAGTGCTAGAGGGAGGCTAGCGGGTAGAGAGACCCAGTACTTC.